Below, one T cell receptor beta chain is given with its context. Its antigen remains unidentified. No base qualities exist here, and no much larger clone lies one base off it. This sample stems from a study of blood T cell repertoires in COVID-19 (TCRdb year 2020). Looking at the study overall: Samples from collaborators originated in the United States, Italy and Spain and spanned both the acute and convalescent phases of COVID-19. The repertoires were released in a freely available public database meant as a resource for research on the immune response to SARS-CoV-2. Deeply sampled blood TCRbeta repertoires from subjects exposed to, actively infected with, or recovered from COVID-19 were included in the dataset. HLA class I and class II types, where available, came from metadata supplied by the sample provider rather than from assay-based typing. The material from the prospective study consisted of cDNA or gDNA derived from T cells, B-cell-depleted T cells, or PBMCs. Samples came from the ongoing ImmuneRACE study (first 160 participants) plus 1,254 subjects from 6 global collaborators. Sample metadata almost always included a de-identified subject ID, COVID-19 status, age in years and sex. Broader findings and caveats from the paper: The amount of clinical and demographic metadata varied by source and participant and was provided uncurated.

The CDR1 and CDR2 encoded by the germline V gene are SGHTA and FQGNSA. V was cut back by 3 bases and J by 5 bases, leaving a gap of 14 bases between them. From its cysteine to its phenylalanine, the CDR3 spans 15 amino acids. Only the CDR3 region is kept as DNA, spanning 45 bases read in frame from base 1. TCRbeta CDR3 regions were amplified from genomic DNA by means of the immunoSEQ Assay, a bias-controlled multiplex PCR. Per the authors' processing: Within the assay, amplification of reference gene primers was used to estimate how many nucleated cells each sample contained. To quantify the absolute abundance of each unique TCRbeta CDR3 rearrangement, sequence reads were collapsed and filtered. Productive Simpson clonality was computed per sample as the square root of Simpson's diversity index over productive rearrangements. TCRdb's version of the immuneACCESS table is confined to in-frame rearrangements and falls short of the full clone set. An unresolved V gene accounts for under half of the shortfall where checked; the remainder is of unknown origin. V, J and clone size were drawn from that table, and D and trimming were deduced from the DNA. For this sample there are roughly 220,000 clones; around 86% appear just once. The ten largest clones add up to under 4% of the sample.

Enrolling through a virtual design, the prospective study's participants ranged in age from roughly 18 to 89 years and lived across roughly 24 United States geographic areas. In the prospective study, cohorts were assigned on the basis of participant-reported clinical history obtained from a screening survey and a study questionnaire. Mobile phlebotomists in the prospective study collected whole blood, serum and a nasopharyngeal or oropharyngeal swab from every participant. Prospective study participants could optionally give additional blood draws and questionnaires over an approximately 2-month period. Before DNA extraction, blood samples from the prospective study were shipped at room temperature or frozen.

The sequencing sample was made of PBMCs or T cells enriched from blood (not recorded which). This receptor chain uses TRBV7-2 and TRBJ2-1; D gene: possibly TRBD1, on 5 matching bases. This clonotype was obtained from a woman aged 40 to 49 with acute COVID-19. The DNA is as follows: TGTGCCAGCAGCTTGGGGCCAGTGCTAGACAATGAGCAGTTCTTC. Its translation is CASSLGPVLDNEQFF.